This entry is about one T cell receptor (beta chain). This record comes from a study of blood T cell repertoires in COVID-19. About the research overall: Donors in the United States, Italy and Spain gave samples during acute or convalescent COVID-19. The cDNA or gDNA used as material had been derived from T cells, B-cell-depleted T cells, or PBMCs.

The protocol was immunoSEQ multiplex PCR, while the TCRdb copy is restricted to in-frame clones and leaves out a portion. The table includes about 220,000 clones, approximately 86% detected once. Sequencing was done on a sample of peripheral blood. The source of this sequence is a woman aged 80 or older with acute or convalescent COVID-19.

CDR3 amino acids: CASSQAGGTGVSEQYF. CDR3 DNA: TGTGCCAGCAGCCAAGCGGGGGGGACAGGGGTTAGCGAGCAGTACTTC. This chain joins TRBV3-1 (or the pseudogene TRBV3-2) and TRBJ2-7, with 10 bases lining up with TRBD1. Germline CDR1 and CDR2: LGHDT and YNNKEL (reference sequence). The CDR3 runs 16 residues. V was clipped by 1 base and J by 6 bases; unmatched bases: 9.